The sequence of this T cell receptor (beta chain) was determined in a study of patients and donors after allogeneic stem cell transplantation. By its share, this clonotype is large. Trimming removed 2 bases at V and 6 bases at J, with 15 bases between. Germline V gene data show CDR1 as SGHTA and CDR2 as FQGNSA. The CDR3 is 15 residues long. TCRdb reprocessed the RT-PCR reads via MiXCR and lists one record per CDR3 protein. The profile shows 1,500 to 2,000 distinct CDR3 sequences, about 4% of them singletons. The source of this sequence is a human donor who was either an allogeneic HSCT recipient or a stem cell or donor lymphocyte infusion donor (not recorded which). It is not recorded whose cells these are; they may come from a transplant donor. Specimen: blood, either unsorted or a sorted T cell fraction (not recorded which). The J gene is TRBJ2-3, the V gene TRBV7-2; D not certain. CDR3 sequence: CASSLMGWLGDTQYF. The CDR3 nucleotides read TGTGCCAGCAGCTTAATGGGATGGCTTGGGGATACGCAGTATTTT. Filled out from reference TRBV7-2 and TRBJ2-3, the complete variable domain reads GAGVSQSPSNKVTEKGKDVELRCDPISGHTALYWYRQSLGQGLEFLIYFQGNSAPDKSGLPSDRFSAERTGGSVSTLTIQRTQQEDSAVYLCASSLMGWLGDTQYFGPGTRLTVL.